This TCR beta chain appears in the sequencing data of a study of control samples from healthy donors and cancer patients. Profiling relied on immunoSEQ multiplex PCR, and the TCRdb table lists in-frame clones only, not all of them. Of about 130,000 clones listed, roughly 90% are singletons. CDR1 and CDR2 (germline): SQVTM, ANQGSEA. The ends were cut back, 2 bases at V and 13 bases at J, with 20 bases in the middle. This CDR3 contains 13 residues. Sequencing was performed on blood. The sequence came from a woman aged 50 to 60 in good health. The chain joins TRBV29-1 to TRBJ1-2; TRBD1 is a possible D gene (6 bases). CDR3 sequence (DNA): TGCAGCGTTGAACAGGGTAGGGGGGTTGGCGGCACCTTC. Protein: CSVEQGRGVGGTF.